The source of this T cell receptor (beta chain) is a study of T cell responses to AZD1222 COVID-19 vaccine. At the level of the study: Second-dose schedules of about 4 or about 12 weeks were combined.

In germline, CDR1 is SGHKS, CDR2 YYEKEE (reference sequence). This CDR3 is 13 amino acids long. V lost 0 bases and J 7 bases, leaving 8 bases between the germline ends. Data came from immunoSEQ multiplex PCR; TCRdb stores just in-frame clones and leaves some out. The sample lists about 130,000 clones, 92% seen once, with 1.5% to 2% in the top ten. A word on this clone: The antigen is unknown.

Study-wide results and limits: Among AZD1222 vaccinees, only 5 to 7 were seropositive at baseline.

The TCR originated in an adult in good health. The chain employs TRBV5-5 and TRBJ1-5; D gene uncertain. Sequenced material: peripheral blood, taken on day 0 of AZD1222 vaccination. The CDR3 is CASSLALGQPQHF. CDR3 nucleotide sequence: TGTGCCAGCAGCTTGGCGTTGGGGCAGCCCCAGCATTTT.